The entry below gives a single T cell receptor (beta chain) sequence along with its context. Germline V lookup: CDR1 KGHSH, CDR2 LQKENI. CDR3 size: 12 residues. V lost 6 bases and J lost 10, with 15 bases in between. This entry is derived from a study of blood T cell repertoires in COVID-19. Study as a whole: From T cells, B-cell-depleted T cells, or PBMCs came the material, which was cDNA or gDNA.

Here immunoSEQ multiplex PCR was the method, and the copy in TCRdb shows in-frame clones only, minus some. Here the sample spans tens of thousands of clones, 75% to 85% being singletons. This chain uses TRBV18 with TRBJ1-1, with D possibly being TRBD1 (6 bases). The sequence was collected from a human donor in a cohort sampled during active COVID-19. The sample was peripheral blood. The CDR3 here is CASSPDSPGAFF. Here the CDR3 DNA reads TGTGCCAGCTCTCCGGACAGCCCCGGAGCTTTCTTT.